The clone carrying this TCR beta chain was detected many times. Its specificity is unknown. V gave up 2 bases and J gave up 3 bases, with 8 bases separating them. The CDR3 consists of 13 residues. Germline V CDR1 and CDR2: LNHDA, SQIVND (reference sequence). This specimen belongs to a study of breast tumors, draining lymph nodes, adjacent tissues. Breast cancer patients provided tissue from their axillary draining lymph nodes. Study-level results: Tumors had less TCR diversity than lymph nodes, more than nontumor tissue. Compared with basal-like, luminal-like tumors shared significantly more repertoire with nontumor tissue.

TCRdb passed the multiplex PCR reads through MiXCR, listing each CDR3 protein once. The data hold 150,000 to 200,000 distinct CDR3 sequences, with roughly a third observed a single time. The source material was axillary lymph node tissue. The chain couples TRBV19 to TRBJ2-7; D unclear. This clonotype was sampled from a female donor with breast cancer. Some clones in this sample may be carry-over from other donors' samples. Here the CDR3 DNA reads TGTGCCAGTAGTATATCCCGAAACTACGAGCAGTACTTC. It translates to CASSISRNYEQYF.